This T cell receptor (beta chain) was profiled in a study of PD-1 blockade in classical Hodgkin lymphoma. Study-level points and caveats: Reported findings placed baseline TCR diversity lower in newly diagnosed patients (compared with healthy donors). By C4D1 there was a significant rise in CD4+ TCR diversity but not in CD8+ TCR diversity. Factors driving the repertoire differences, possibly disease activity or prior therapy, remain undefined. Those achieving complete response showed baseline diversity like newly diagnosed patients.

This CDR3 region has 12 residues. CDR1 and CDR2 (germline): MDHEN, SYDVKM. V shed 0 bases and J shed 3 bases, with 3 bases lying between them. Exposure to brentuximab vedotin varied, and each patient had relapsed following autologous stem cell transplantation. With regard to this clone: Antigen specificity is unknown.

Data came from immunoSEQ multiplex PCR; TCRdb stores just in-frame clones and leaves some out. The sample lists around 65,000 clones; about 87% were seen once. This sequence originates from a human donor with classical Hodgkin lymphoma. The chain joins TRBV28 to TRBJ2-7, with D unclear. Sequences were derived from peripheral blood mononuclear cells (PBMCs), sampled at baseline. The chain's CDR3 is CASSLWFYEQYF. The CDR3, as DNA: TGTGCCAGCAGTTTATGGTTCTACGAGCAGTACTTC.